This TCR beta chain was sequenced during a study of blood T cell repertoires in COVID-19. Overall study context: The United States, Italy and Spain were the sources of the acute and convalescent COVID-19 samples.

Some clones are missing from TCRdb's copy, which holds only in-frame ones; the method was immunoSEQ multiplex PCR. Here the sample spans 89,000 or so clones, 86% being singletons. Sequenced input: peripheral blood. This clonotype was sampled from a man aged 50-59 years with active COVID-19.

CDR3 DNA: TGTGCCAGCAGCTTGGCTAGCGGGAGATTAGAGGAGACCCAGTACTTC. Its translation is CASSLASGRLEETQYF. V gene TRBV5-4 combines with J gene TRBJ2-5; TRBD2 matches at 10 bases. Germline V lookup: CDR1 SGHNT, CDR2 YYREEE (reference sequence). The CDR3 contains 16 residues. The trim removed 0 bases at V and 5 bases at J, leaving 7 bases unmatched. Complete variable domain (other parts from reference TRBV5-4 and TRBJ2-5): ETGVTQSPTHLIKTRGQQVTLRCSSQSGHNTVSWYQQALGQGPQFIFQYYREEENGRGNFPPRFSGLQFPNYSSELNVNALELDDSALYLCASSLASGRLEETQYFGPGTRLLVL.